A selection of T cell receptor beta chains follows, all from one sample in a study of blood T cell repertoires in COVID-19. The protocol was immunoSEQ multiplex PCR, while the TCRdb copy is restricted to in-frame clones and leaves out a portion. The table has fewer than 85,000 clones, under 95% seen once. Material: peripheral blood. The receptor set was obtained from a human donor in a cohort sampled during active COVID-19. Each CDR3 is given with its conserved first and last residue. D genes are given only for firm matches. Only part of the rows carry a size: once, few, many, or a class if the clone is expanded.

j_gene,abundance,v_gene,d_gene,CDR3aa,CDR3nt
TRBJ1-1,once,TRBV9,-,CASSPSPGGSTEAFF,TGTGCCAGCAGCCCTTCCCCGGGGGGGAGCACTGAAGCTTTCTTT
TRBJ2-2,-,TRBV4-3,TRBD1,CASSQDRGHIYTGELFF,TGCGCCAGCAGCCAGGACAGGGGGCACATATATACCGGGGAGCTGTTTTTT
TRBJ1-2,-,TRBV7-3,TRBD1,CASSSGQGYGYTF,TGTGCCAGCAGCTCGGGACAGGGCTATGGCTACACCTTC
TRBJ2-7,-,TRBV3-1/TRBV3-2,-,CASSQDEVSRLSYGEQYF,TGTGCCAGCAGCCAAGATGAGGTGAGCCGTCTTAGTTATGGCGAGCAGTACTTC
TRBJ1-2,-,TRBV2,-,CASSRQGNTGGYTF,TGTGCCAGCAGCCGTCAGGGGAATACAGGGGGCTACACCTTC
TRBJ1-1,-,TRBV3-1/TRBV3-2,-,CASSPRTGNGAFF,TGTGCCAGCAGCCCGCGAACAGGGAATGGAGCTTTCTTT
TRBJ1-1,-,TRBV29-1,-,CSCRFGGMEAFF,TGCAGCTGTCGGTTCGGAGGAATGGAAGCTTTCTTT
TRBJ1-1,-,TRBV30,-,CAWSARQTLDTEAFF,TGTGCCTGGAGTGCTCGTCAGACCCTAGACACTGAAGCTTTCTTT
TRBJ2-7,-,TRBV5-6,-,CASSLAATYEQYF,TGTGCCAGCAGCTTGGCCGCGACCTACGAGCAGTACTTC
TRBJ2-1,once,TRBV3-1/TRBV3-2,-,CASSQGVYIDSSYNEQFF,TGTGCCAGCAGCCAAGGAGTATATATAGACAGTTCCTACAATGAGCAGTTCTTC
TRBJ2-7,-,TRBV11-2,TRBD1,CASSRNRGIAYEQYF,TGTGCCAGCAGCCGTAACAGGGGCATAGCCTACGAGCAGTACTTC
TRBJ1-1,-,TRBV24-1,-,CATSDSVQEGAFF,TGTGCCACCAGTGATTCAGTCCAGGAAGGAGCTTTCTTT
TRBJ1-2,-,TRBV12-3/TRBV12-4,-,CAIDMGHNSGYTF,TGTGCCATCGATATGGGACACAATAGTGGCTACACCTTC
TRBJ1-3,-,TRBV29-1,-,CSVELEGFSGNTIYF,TGCAGCGTTGAATTGGAGGGGTTCTCTGGAAACACCATATATTTT
TRBJ1-3,once,TRBV6-5,-,CASSQSGISGNTIYF,TGTGCCAGCAGCCAATCGGGGATCTCTGGAAACACCATATATTTT